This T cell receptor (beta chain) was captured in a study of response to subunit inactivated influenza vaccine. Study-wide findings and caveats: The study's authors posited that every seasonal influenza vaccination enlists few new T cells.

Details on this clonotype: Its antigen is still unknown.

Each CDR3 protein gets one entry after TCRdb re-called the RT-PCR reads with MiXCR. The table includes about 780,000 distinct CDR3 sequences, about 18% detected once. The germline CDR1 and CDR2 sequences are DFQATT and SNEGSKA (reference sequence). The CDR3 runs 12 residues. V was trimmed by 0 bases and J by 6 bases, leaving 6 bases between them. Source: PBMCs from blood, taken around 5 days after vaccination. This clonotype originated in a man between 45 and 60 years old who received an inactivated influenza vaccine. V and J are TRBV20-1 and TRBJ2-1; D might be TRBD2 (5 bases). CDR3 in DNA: TGCAGTGCTAGAGAACTAGTCAATGAGCAGTTCTTC. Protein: CSARELVNEQFF.